The entry below describes one T cell receptor beta chain. The CDR3 is made up of 15 amino acids. With 0 bases clipped from V and 3 bases from J, the junction kept 5 bases outside the gene matches. Germline V gene sequence: CDR1 SGDLS, CDR2 YYNGEE. The data were taken from a study of blood T cell repertoires in COVID-19. On the study more broadly: Nucleic acid was either cDNA or gDNA, and it came from T cells, B-cell-depleted T cells, or PBMCs.

Profiling relied on immunoSEQ multiplex PCR, and the TCRdb table lists in-frame clones only, not all of them. The sample consists of about 59,000 clones, over 75% of them appearing once. The chain joins TRBV9 to TRBJ2-7; TRBD2 matches 8 bases. The clonotype comes from a man aged 55 to 70 with acute or convalescent COVID-19. Sequenced sample: peripheral blood. The CDR3 nucleotides are TGTGCCAGCAGCGTAGGAACCGGGACTAGCTACGAGCAGTACTTC. Translating it yields CASSVGTGTSYEQYF.